These 14 T cell receptor beta chains came from one sample sequenced in a study of Graves' ophthalmopathy and Graves' hyperthyroidism. Researchers took RNA transcripts and amplified TCR beta CDR3 regions from them. First-round RT-PCR relied on HTBI primers, and a second-round multiplex PCR came next. TCRdb itself ran the multiplex PCR reads through MiXCR, one entry per CDR3 protein. The sample has over a million distinct CDR3 sequences, less than 45% seen once. Sequenced sample: peripheral blood or thyroid tissue (not recorded which). These receptors originate from an adult man with Graves' hyperthyroidism.

This clonotype occurred a few times. The chain combines TRBV4-3 with TRBJ2-7, with a possible D match to TRBD1 (6 bases). Germline CDR1 LGHNA, CDR2 YSLEER. The V end was cut by 0 bases, the J end by 2 bases, with 17 bases between. The CDR3 is 17 residues long. The CDR3 spells CASSQDVARGTTYEQYF. The CDR3 nucleotides are TGCGCCAGCAGCCAAGACGTAGCCAGGGGAACGACCTACGAGCAGTACTTC.

The chain couples TRBV10-2 to TRBJ2-7; perhaps TRBD2 as D (5 bases). CDR3 length: 14 residues. Germline CDR1 WSHSY, CDR2 SAAADI. The V end lost 4 bases, the J end lost 7 bases, and 17 bases lay between the germline ends. The CDR3 coding sequence is TGCGCCAGCAGTGCTAAGGCCTTGATAGCGGAGCAGTACTTC. Its translation is CASSAKALIAEQYF.

Concerning this clonotype itself: Likely a read error: the CDR3 ends without its conserved phenylalanine or tryptophan. No DNA is shown, since the ends of the CDR3 on it are uncertain; the CDR3 is the one TCRdb lists. The V and J genes are TRBV7-9 and TRBJ1-5; TRBD1, the D gene given by the table, was not confirmed from the DNA. The CDR3 is 13 residues long, counting both termini. Germline V lookup: CDR1 SEHNR, CDR2 FQNEAQ (reference sequence). CDR3: CASSLIRGAGPKV.

In this sample, this clonotype turned up a few times. The chain uses TRBV6-5 and TRBJ2-7; 7 nucleotides line up with TRBD1. This CDR3 contains 14 residues. V dropped 0 bases and J dropped 4; count of bases not matched to a gene: 3. The germline CDR1 and CDR2 sequences are MNHEY and SVGAGI. CDR3 amino acids: CASSYSHRGYEQYF. In nucleotides, the CDR3 is TGTGCCAGCAGTTACTCCCACAGGGGATACGAGCAGTACTTC.

The chain has TRBV9 and TRBJ2-7; TRBD2 aligns across 9 bases. V lost 5 bases, J lost 5 bases, and 14 bases stayed unmatched. The CDR3 consists of 16 residues. Germline lookup yields CDR1 SGDLS and CDR2 YYNGEE. The CDR3 loop reads CASSTWARGGLDEQYF. The CDR3 nucleotides read TGTGCCAGCAGTACCTGGGCGCGGGGGGGACTGGACGAGCAGTACTTC.

This rearrangement joins TRBV10-3 to TRBJ2-7; weak D call: TRBD1 (6 bases). This CDR3 is built from 13 residues. The germline V and J ends were trimmed by 7 bases and 0 bases, with 10 bases remaining between them. The V gene's germline CDR1 is ENHRY and CDR2 SYGVKD. The CDR3 loop is CAIKGTLSYEQYF. The CDR3, as DNA: TGTGCCATCAAGGGGACACTCTCCTACGAGCAGTACTTC.

The chain employs TRBV10-2 and TRBJ2-7; 12 positions agree with TRBD2. Germline lookup yields CDR1 WSHSY and CDR2 SAAADI. V dropped 4 bases and J dropped 2; count of bases not matched to a gene: 9. The CDR3 length is 17 residues. The CDR3 nucleotides read TGCGCCAGCAGTGTGACTAGCGGGAGACGGGGAACCTACGAGCAGTACTTC. Translation: CASSVTSGRRGTYEQYF.

The V gene is TRBV7-9, the J gene TRBJ1-1; a weak D match, TRBD1 (6 bases). The V end was cut by 6 bases, the J end by 11 bases, with 22 bases between. This CDR3 comprises 14 residues. Germline V CDR1 and CDR2: SEHNR, FQNEAQ (reference sequence). CDR3: CASSYRQAAGEAFF. The CDR3 nucleotides read TGTGCCAGCAGTTATAGACAGGCGGCGGGGGAGGCTTTCTTT.

This clonotype was seen more than once but under ten times. The chain recombines TRBV28 with TRBJ1-5; D remains unclear. Trimming took 5 bases from V and 1 from J, leaving 12 bases between them. The CDR3 totals 15 residues. From germline, CDR1 is MDHEN and CDR2 SYDVKM. CDR3 amino acids: CASSPPGSSNQPQHF. In DNA form, the CDR3 reads TGTGCCAGCAGTCCCCCCGGATCGAGCAATCAGCCCCAGCATTTT.

This clonotype was picked up many times. Here the CDR3 reads CASSQESGFGTQYF. CDR3 DNA sequence: TGTGCCAGCAGCCAAGAGAGTGGCTTTGGGACCCAGTACTTC. The V gene is TRBV14, the J gene TRBJ2-5; D uncertain. Germline V gene lookup returns CDR1 SGHDN and CDR2 FVKESK. Deletions cut 0 bases from V and 7 bases from J, with 12 bases between. This CDR3 is 14 amino acids long.

The V and J genes are TRBV19 and TRBJ1-2; 12 bases fit TRBD1. J lost 7 bases, V lost 6 bases, and 9 bases had no gene match. Germline V gene data show CDR1 as LNHDA and CDR2 as SQIVND (reference sequence). This CDR3 contains 15 residues. CDR3 DNA sequence: TGTGCCAGTAGACCAACCGGGACAGGGGGCGGTGGCTACACCTTC. This codes for CASRPTGTGGGGYTF. The variable domain in full, with the rest retrieved from reference TRBV19 and TRBJ1-2, is DGGITQSPKYLFRKEGQNVTLSCEQNLNHDAMYWYRQDPGQGLRLIYYSQIVNDFQKGDIAEGYSVSREKKESFPLTVTSAQKNPTAFYLCASRPTGTGGGGYTFGSGTRLTVV.

This clonotype has a count of ten or more. The chain has TRBV4-1 and TRBJ2-7, with a possible D match to TRBD1 (5 bases). This CDR3 is built from 15 residues. Germline V CDR1 and CDR2: MGHRA, YSYEKL. Trimming left V 1 base short and J 5 bases short, with 15 bases between. CDR3 loop: CASSQGGREFHEQYF. CDR3 nucleotides: TGCGCCAGCAGCCAAGGTGGCAGGGAATTCCACGAGCAGTACTTC.

Notes on this clonotype: A read error may be the cause here, since a much bigger clone is one base away. CDR3 sequence: CASSLVGVTGELLF. The CDR3 DNA follows: TGTGCCAGCAGCCTGGTGGGGGTGACCGGGGAGCTGTTATTT. The chain combines TRBV5-6 with TRBJ2-2; TRBD1 or TRBD2 may be the D gene (5 bases each). Germline loops: CDR1 SGHDT, CDR2 YYEEEE. The CDR3 consists of 14 residues.

CDR3 DNA sequence: TGTGCCAGCACCGATGGGGGGGCTGGGGCCAACGTCCTGACTTTC. Its protein product is CASTDGGAGANVLTF. This chain links TRBV2 with TRBJ2-6; TRBD2 agrees at 7 bases. The CDR3 spans 15 residues. Germline CDR1 reads SNHLY; CDR2 reads FYNNEI. Germline trimming cut 7 bases from V and 2 bases from J; bases unmatched to any gene: 5.